This TCR beta chain was sequenced in a study of T cells after yellow fever vaccination. Findings and caveats of the study: CD4 and CD8 compartments shared a small share of clonotypes, likely from convergent recombination. Abundant bulk-population clonotypes could contaminate the FACS-sorted repertoires.

They built TCR cDNA with 5'RACE template switching, a step that put in a universal primer site and UMIs. TCRdb recomputed calls from the 5' RACE reads with MiXCR, one row per CDR3 protein. The sample has around 600,000 distinct CDR3 sequences, roughly an eighth seen once. Comment on this clonotype: Antigen: not known.

The CDR3 has 14 residues. Trimming took 7 bases from V and 1 from J; bases not matched to a gene: 6. Germline V gene data show CDR1 as WNHNN and CDR2 as SYGVQD (reference sequence). This chain joins TRBV10-1 and TRBJ1-1, with 7 bases lining up with TRBD1. The origin of this receptor is a man aged 25-45 years who received the YFV17D yellow fever vaccine. The sample in question was PBMCs, obtained on the day of the yellow fever booster vaccination. The CDR3: CASTRDRKNTEAFF. As DNA, the CDR3 is TGCGCCAGCACCCGGGACAGAAAGAACACTGAAGCTTTCTTT.